The 26 T cell receptor beta chains reported below all come from one sample, sequenced in a study of neoadjuvant anti-PD-1 for oral cavity cancer. Sequencing used immunoSEQ multiplex PCR; TCRdb keeps in-frame clones, though not all of them. The profile shows tens of thousands of clones, around 84% of them singletons. This sample's time point: after neoadjuvant nivolumab, at surgical resection. The material sequenced was PBMCs, taken after nivolumab (anti-PD-1) treatment. These TCRs come from a person between 40 and 85 years old with oral cavity squamous cell carcinoma.

This clone was picked up one time. This sequence joins TRBV6-6 and TRBJ2-7; D remains unclear. This CDR3 is 14 amino acids long. V lost 6 bases and J lost 6, with 18 bases in between. Looked up from germline, CDR1 is MNHNY and CDR2 is SVGAGI (reference sequence). DNA for the CDR3: TGTGCCAGCAGCCCCCAGTTGGGAAAGGTCGAGCAGTACTTC. Its translation is CASSPQLGKVEQYF.

CDR3 sequence (DNA): TGTGCCAGCAGCATAGGAGGGTATTATGGCTACACCTTC. Its protein is CASSIGGYYGYTF. V usage is TRBV6-5 and J usage is TRBJ1-2; D call uncertain. Germline CDR1 MNHEY, CDR2 SVGAGI. Trimming took 6 bases from V and 5 from J, leaving 13 bases between them. This CDR3 contains 13 residues.

This chain uses TRBV12-2 with TRBJ1-2; the table gives TRBD1 as D, unverified against the DNA. TRBV12-2 is a pseudogene segment. The CDR3 runs to 15 residues. The DNA of the CDR3 is TGTGCAAGTCGCCCCGGGACACCAGCTGACTATGGCTACACCTTC. It translates to CASRPGTPADYGYTF.

This clone has more than one count but fewer than ten. This chain connects TRBV7-9 to TRBJ1-1, with a weak D call TRBD1 (5 bases). V lost 11 bases to trimming and J lost 6 bases, with 16 bases between them. CDR3 size: 12 residues. CDR1 is SEHNR, CDR2 FQNEAQ, per germline (reference sequence). The CDR3 DNA reads TGTGCCGGGGCAGGGCTTGGATCTGAAGCTTTCTTT. It translates to CAGAGLGSEAFF.

This clone was seen a handful of times. In DNA form, the CDR3 reads TGCGCCAGCAGCTTGGCGGGCGGGAGCTCCTACAATGAGCAGTTCTTC. Protein sequence: CASSLAGGSSYNEQFF. The chain employs TRBV5-1 and TRBJ2-1; 7 nucleotides align to TRBD2. Germline V CDR1 and CDR2: SGHRS, YFSETQ. With 0 bases clipped from V and 0 bases from J, the junction kept 3 bases outside the gene matches. The CDR3 length is 16 residues.

J is TRBJ1-1 and V is TRBV6-6, with D hard to call. Germline V gene sequence: CDR1 MNHNY, CDR2 SVGAGI (reference sequence). This CDR3 is built from 11 residues. With 7 bases removed from V and 3 bases from J, the gap between germline ends came to 6 bases. This CDR3 reads CASTWYTEAFF. CDR3 sequence (DNA): TGTGCCAGCACCTGGTACACTGAAGCTTTCTTT.

The CDR3 loop reads CASSIKVDTEAFF. CDR3 bases: TGTGCCAGTAGTATCAAGGTAGACACTGAAGCTTTCTTT. This rearrangement joins TRBV19 to TRBJ1-1, with D unresolved. The CDR3 is 13 residues long. V lost 3 bases and J lost 3, with 8 bases in between. Germline V gene sequence: CDR1 LNHDA, CDR2 SQIVND (reference sequence).

The chain employs TRBV29-1 and TRBJ2-7; 7 positions match TRBD2. J lost 4 bases, V lost 6 bases, and 9 bases had no gene match. This CDR3 region has 13 residues. Germline V lookup: CDR1 SQVTM, CDR2 ANQGSEA. This CDR3 is CSVGGDYKYEQYF. CDR3 sequence (DNA): TGCAGCGTCGGCGGGGACTACAAATACGAGCAGTACTTC.

V usage is TRBV5-4 and J usage is TRBJ2-7; D perhaps matches TRBD2 (6 bases). The CDR3 is made up of 14 amino acids. V was trimmed by 5 bases and J by 5 bases, leaving 17 bases between them. Germline V gene lookup returns CDR1 SGHNT and CDR2 YYREEE (reference sequence). The CDR3 sequence is CASRKAPGGHEQYF. The CDR3 region has the DNA TGTGCCAGCAGAAAGGCCCCCGGGGGTCACGAGCAGTACTTC.

This chain joins TRBV19 and TRBJ2-7, with 7 bases fitting TRBD2. CDR1 is LNHDA and CDR2 is SQIVND in the germline V gene (reference sequence). V lost 5 bases, J lost 3 bases, and 7 bases stayed unmatched. The CDR3 is 14 amino acids. The CDR3, as DNA: TGTGCCAGTAGTGGACCCCGGGGGGTCTACGAGCAGTACTTC. Its translation: CASSGPRGVYEQYF.

This sequence joins TRBV5-8 and TRBJ2-3; TRBD1 matches 10 bases. The germline V gene encodes CDR1 SGHTS and CDR2 YDEGEE. J was trimmed by 4 bases and V by 3 bases; bases with no gene match: 5. There are 15 residues in the CDR3. CDR3 amino acids: CASSSGQGGADTQYF. CDR3 coding DNA: TGTGCCAGCAGCTCCGGACAGGGGGGGGCAGATACGCAGTATTTT. Filled out from reference TRBV5-8 and TRBJ2-3, the complete variable domain reads EAGVTQSPTHLIKTRGQQATLRCSPISGHTSVYWYQQALGLGLQFLLWYDEGEERNRGNFPPRFSGRQFPNYSSELNVNALELEDSALYLCASSSGQGGADTQYFGPGTRLTVL.

This chain's CDR3 is CASSSLLAGGFYEQFF. Here the CDR3 DNA reads TGTGCCAGCAGCTCCCTACTAGCGGGAGGATTCTATGAGCAGTTCTTC. The V call is TRBV5-4, the J call TRBJ2-1, with 12 bases matching TRBD2. CDR3 length: 16 residues. V was pared by 3 bases and J by 8 bases, with 9 bases of the junction left unmatched. Germline CDR1 and CDR2: SGHNT and YYREEE (reference sequence).

This chain uses TRBV6-6 with TRBJ1-1, with D unclear. The germline V gene has CDR1 MNHNY and CDR2 SVGAGI (reference sequence). This CDR3 region has 13 residues. V shed 7 bases and J shed 5 bases, with 14 bases lying between them. CDR3 amino acids: CASTAERETEAFF. In DNA, the CDR3 is TGTGCCAGCACCGCGGAGAGAGAGACTGAAGCTTTCTTT.

V gene TRBV6-1 combines with J gene TRBJ1-4; 9 nucleotides align to TRBD1. Germline V CDR1 and CDR2: MNHNS, SASEGT. The V and J ends lost 8 bases and 8 bases, in that order; junction bases with no gene match: 9. The CDR3 loop spans 14 amino acids. The CDR3 reads CASSAGQGREKLFF. In DNA, the CDR3 is TGTGCCAGCTCCGCGGGACAGGGAAGGGAAAAACTGTTTTTT.

This chain connects TRBV6-1 to TRBJ1-2, with 8 bases that match TRBD1. This CDR3 spans 15 amino acids. Germline CDR1 and CDR2: MNHNS and SASEGT. Unmatched junction bases numbered 10, after V lost 6 bases and J lost 4 bases. The CDR3 nucleotides are TGTGCCAGCAGCGGACCAGCGACAGGGGTCTATGGCTACACCTTC. Amino acid sequence: CASSGPATGVYGYTF.

This chain links TRBV10-3 with TRBJ2-1, with TRBD1 matching 9 bases. The V and J ends lost 0 bases and 7 bases, in that order; junction bases with no gene match: 4. The V gene's germline CDR1 is ENHRY and CDR2 SYGVKD. The CDR3 spans 15 residues. The CDR3 region is CAISESRDRVNEQFF. The CDR3 bases are TGTGCCATCAGTGAGTCGCGGGACAGGGTGAATGAGCAGTTCTTC.

The chain couples TRBV5-1 to TRBJ2-1; maybe TRBD1 (6 bases). Trimming pared 2 bases from V and 10 bases from J, leaving 10 bases between. The CDR3 has 12 residues. The germline gives CDR1 SGHRS, CDR2 YFSETQ. The chain's CDR3 is CASSFGQYEQFF. DNA for the CDR3: TGCGCCAGCAGCTTCGGACAGTACGAGCAGTTCTTC.

This clone was counted once. The chain recombines TRBV9 with TRBJ2-3, with 10 bases identical to TRBD2. With V trimmed by 1 base and J by 2 bases, 7 bases remained unmatched. CDR1 SGDLS and CDR2 YYNGEE come from the germline V gene. The CDR3 totals 17 residues. This CDR3 is CASSVLAGGQLTDTQYF. CDR3 DNA: TGTGCCAGCAGCGTATTAGCGGGAGGCCAACTCACAGATACGCAGTATTTT.

The rearrangement uses TRBV6-1 and TRBJ2-1, with 7 positions matching TRBD1. V dropped 6 bases and J dropped 1; count of bases not matched to a gene: 0. This CDR3 region has 13 residues. Germline CDR1 reads MNHNS; CDR2 reads SASEGT. The CDR3 sequence is CASRQGSYNEQFF. CDR3 DNA sequence: TGTGCCAGCAGACAGGGGTCCTACAATGAGCAGTTCTTC.

The V call is TRBV19, the J call TRBJ2-1, with D tentatively TRBD1 (5 bases). The CDR3 is 12 amino acids. The V and J ends lost 10 bases and 6 bases respectively, with 13 bases between them. In germline, CDR1 is LNHDA, CDR2 SQIVND (reference sequence). For the CDR3, the DNA is TGTGCCACTTCTGACAGAAGCAATGAGCAGTTCTTC. As protein: CATSDRSNEQFF.

The chain employs TRBV2 and TRBJ2-4, with D possibly being TRBD1 (5 bases). Trimming cost V 1 base and J 14 bases, with 9 bases left between them. The germline CDR1 and CDR2 sequences are SNHLY and FYNNEI. There are 11 residues in the CDR3. CDR3 loop: CASSEGTGKYF. CDR3 DNA: TGTGCCAGCAGTGAAGGAACAGGAAAGTACTTC.

The chain joins TRBV7-3 to TRBJ2-7; 14 bases align to TRBD2. The CDR3 runs 16 residues. Per germline, CDR1 SGHTA and CDR2 FQGTGA. V lost 5 bases, J lost 4 bases, and 7 bases stayed unmatched. The CDR3 DNA reads TGTGCCAGCAGCCCCGGGACTAGCGGGAGTGCTTACGAGCAGTACTTC. Translated: CASSPGTSGSAYEQYF.

The chain couples TRBV7-9 to TRBJ1-1; a weak D match, TRBD1 (6 bases). The CDR3 runs 14 residues. Germline assignment: CDR1 SEHNR and CDR2 FQNEAQ (reference sequence). V was trimmed by 7 bases and J by 1 base, leaving 13 bases between them. The CDR3 region has the DNA TGTGCCAGCAACCTTTTGACAGGGAACACTGAAGCTTTCTTT. Protein sequence: CASNLLTGNTEAFF.

The rearrangement uses TRBV5-1 and TRBJ2-2; tentative D call: TRBD1 (6 bases). V was shortened by 3 bases and J by 4 bases, with 7 bases between the two germline ends. The CDR3 contains 13 residues. The V gene's germline CDR1 is SGHRS and CDR2 YFSETQ. The CDR3 nucleotides read TGCGCCAGCAGCTGGGGGCTCACCGGGGAGCTGTTTTTT. This codes for CASSWGLTGELFF.

The chain recombines TRBV5-1 with TRBJ2-7, with D unresolved. The CDR3 sequence is 15 residues long. Germline CDR1 reads SGHRS; CDR2 reads YFSETQ. The V end lost 0 bases, the J end lost 0 bases, and 10 bases lay between the germline ends. CDR3 amino acids: CASSLEGSSSYEQYF. CDR3 nucleotides: TGCGCCAGCAGCTTGGAGGGCTCGAGCTCCTACGAGCAGTACTTC.

V and J are TRBV14 and TRBJ1-1; no clear D. The CDR3 is 13 residues long. Germline assignment: CDR1 SGHDN and CDR2 FVKESK. V lost 4 bases and J 7 bases, leaving 13 bases between the germline ends. CDR3 in amino acids: CASSPGRNIEAFF. CDR3 nucleotides: TGTGCCAGCAGCCCCGGGAGGAATATTGAAGCTTTCTTT.